A single sample gave rise to the 17 T cell receptor beta chains below, sequenced in a study of T cells after yellow fever vaccination. TCRdb re-called the 5' RACE reads through MiXCR, storing one row per CDR3 protein. The table records about 210,000 distinct CDR3 sequences, roughly 3% of them present only once. The specimen comprised CD4+ T cells sorted from PBMCs, sampled 10 days after the yellow fever booster vaccination. These receptor sequences come from a man younger than 35 who received the YFV17D yellow fever vaccine.

J is TRBJ1-4 and V is TRBV19; no reliable D call. Trimming removed 7 bases at V and 3 bases at J, with 9 bases between. CDR3 length: 13 residues. Germline V gene lookup returns CDR1 LNHDA and CDR2 SQIVND (reference sequence). The CDR3 spells CASIKGPNEKLFF. DNA of the CDR3: TGTGCCAGTATAAAAGGACCTAATGAAAAACTGTTTTTT. The whole variable domain, filled in from reference TRBV19 and TRBJ1-4, reads DGGITQSPKYLFRKEGQNVTLSCEQNLNHDAMYWYRQDPGQGLRLIYYSQIVNDFQKGDIAEGYSVSREKKESFPLTVTSAQKNPTAFYLCASIKGPNEKLFFGSGTQLSVL.

The J gene is TRBJ2-2, the V gene TRBV2; TRBD1 matches at 10 bases. Per the germline V gene, CDR1 is SNHLY and CDR2 is FYNNEI. CDR3 length: 17 residues. V lost 5 bases and J lost 5; bases outside the gene matches: 11. This CDR3 reads CASSRLGQGSRTGELFF. In DNA, the CDR3 is TGTGCCAGCAGTCGGCTGGGACAGGGGAGTCGTACCGGGGAGCTGTTTTTT.

The rearrangement joins TRBV20-1 to TRBJ2-5, with 13 bases aligning to TRBD2. Looked up from germline, CDR1 is DFQATT and CDR2 is SNEGSKA (reference sequence). The CDR3 consists of 15 residues. V was clipped by 5 bases and J by 3 bases; unmatched bases: 6. CDR3 in DNA: TGCAGTGCTGTCACTAGCGGGGGGGCCGAAGAGACCCAGTACTTC. Protein product: CSAVTSGGAEETQYF.

This clonotype was observed many times. The rearrangement joins TRBV19 to TRBJ1-5; D unclear. This CDR3 comprises 13 residues. V lost 4 bases to trimming and J lost 9 bases, with 13 bases between them. The germline V gene has CDR1 LNHDA and CDR2 SQIVND (reference sequence). The chain's CDR3 is CASSTEFRRPQHF. The CDR3 bases are TGTGCCAGTAGTACAGAATTTCGAAGGCCCCAGCATTTT.

At least ten counts were recorded for this clonotype. The rearrangement uses TRBV10-3 and TRBJ2-7, with D unresolved. The V end lost 3 bases, the J end lost 5 bases, and 11 bases lay between the germline ends. The germline V gene encodes CDR1 ENHRY and CDR2 SYGVKD. The CDR3 is 13 amino acids. The CDR3: CAISDFSGHEQYF. The CDR3 DNA sequence: TGTGCCATCAGTGACTTTTCTGGCCACGAGCAGTACTTC.

The V gene is TRBV6-1, the J gene TRBJ1-5; D not resolved. V lost 7 bases to trimming and J lost 0 bases, with 10 bases between them. Germline lookup yields CDR1 MNHNS and CDR2 SASEGT. The CDR3 sequence is 14 residues long. The DNA of the CDR3 is TGTGCCAGCATTCAAGGGTTTAGCAATCAGCCCCAGCATTTT. Translating gives CASIQGFSNQPQHF.

This clonotype was counted at least ten times. The V and J genes are TRBV5-4 and TRBJ2-1, with a possible D match to TRBD1 (5 bases). Germline V gives CDR1 SGHNT, CDR2 YYREEE (reference sequence). The V end lost 0 bases, the J end lost 1 base, and 8 bases lay between the germline ends. The CDR3 has 15 residues. The CDR3: CASSLVQVSYNEQFF. The DNA of the CDR3 is TGTGCCAGCAGCTTGGTACAGGTGTCCTACAATGAGCAGTTCTTC.

This clonotype was picked up many times. V and J are TRBV12-3 or TRBV12-4 and TRBJ1-1; the D gene is possibly TRBD1 (5 bases). V gave up 3 bases and J gave up 6 bases, with 14 bases separating them. CDR3 length equals 14 residues. CDR3 protein: CASSFRDRPAEAFF. The CDR3 region has the DNA TGTGCCAGCAGTTTTCGCGACAGACCGGCTGAAGCTTTCTTT.

This clonotype came up a few times. V gene TRBV18 combines with J gene TRBJ1-1; 10 positions match TRBD1. Losses at the gene ends were 3 bases for V and 3 bases for J; bases not matched to a gene: 4. CDR1 is KGHSH and CDR2 is LQKENI in the germline V gene. The CDR3 runs to 15 residues. The CDR3 coding sequence is TGTGCCAGCTCACCGTGGGACAGGGGAGACACTGAAGCTTTCTTT. It translates to CASSPWDRGDTEAFF.

This clonotype was picked up many times. CDR3 in amino acids: CASSPSYIGRETQYF. The CDR3 nucleotides are TGTGCCAGCAGCCCAAGTTACATCGGCCGGGAGACCCAGTACTTC. The chain recombines TRBV3-1 with TRBJ2-5, with D unresolved. The germline gives CDR1 LGHDT, CDR2 YNNKEL (reference sequence). This CDR3 is 15 amino acids long. V lost 4 bases and J 5 bases, leaving 17 bases between the germline ends.

V is TRBV5-4 and J is TRBJ2-1; 9 nucleotides line up with TRBD2. From germline, CDR1 is SGHNT and CDR2 YYREEE (reference sequence). V trimming: 1 base; J trimming: 7 bases; junction bases outside the gene matches: 6. The CDR3 covers 15 residues. CDR3 loop: CASSLLGGGANEQFF. The CDR3 bases are TGTGCCAGCAGCTTGTTGGGCGGGGGGGCAAATGAGCAGTTCTTC.

Details on this clonotype: A much larger clone differs by one base, so this may be a read error. The gene calls are TRBV12-3 or TRBV12-4 and TRBJ1-5; D is unclear. This CDR3 is 14 amino acids long. Trimming left V 3 bases short and J 6 bases short, with 12 bases between. The CDR3 DNA follows: TGTGCCAGCAGTTTGGTACACCGCAGTCAGCCCCAGCATTTT. Its translation: CASSLVHRSQPQHF.

This clonotype was observed many times. V is TRBV9 and J is TRBJ1-3, with TRBD1 as a possible D gene (5 bases). The V and J ends lost 0 bases and 2 bases respectively, with 12 bases between them. The CDR3 runs 16 residues. Germline V lookup: CDR1 SGDLS, CDR2 YYNGEE. The CDR3 here is CASSVGGIPTGNTIYF. DNA of the CDR3: TGTGCCAGCAGCGTAGGGGGGATTCCGACTGGAAACACCATATATTTT. The entire variable domain, with the rest obtained from reference TRBV9 and TRBJ1-3, is as follows: DSGVTQTPKHLITATGQRVTLRCSPRSGDLSVYWYQQSLDQGLQFLIQYYNGEERAKGNILERFSAQQFPDLHSELNLSSLELGDSALYFCASSVGGIPTGNTIYFGEGSWLTVV.

The chain recombines TRBV29-1 with TRBJ2-1; D uncertain. CDR3 length: 13 amino acids. CDR1 and CDR2 (germline): SQVTM, ANQGSEA. Trimming shortened V by 0 bases and J by 7 bases, and 10 bases separated the two germline ends. In DNA, the CDR3 is TGCAGCGTTGAAGAGTTCGTTGGGAATGAGCAGTTCTTC. Protein product: CSVEEFVGNEQFF.

This clonotype was observed a handful of times. The V call is TRBV28, the J call TRBJ2-7; 9 nucleotides agree with TRBD2. The CDR3 spans 14 residues. From germline, CDR1 is MDHEN and CDR2 SYDVKM. CDR3 nucleotide sequence: TGTGCCAGCAGTTTGGGACTAGCATCCTCCGAGCAGTACGTC. Translating it yields CASSLGLASSEQYV.

In this sample, this clonotype turned up many times. The chain joins TRBV20-1 to TRBJ2-5; 14 nucleotides match TRBD2. The CDR3 runs 15 residues. Germline V gene lookup returns CDR1 DFQATT and CDR2 SNEGSKA (reference sequence). V shed 4 bases and J 4 bases; nucleotides not matched to a gene: 5. The CDR3 DNA is TGCAGTGCTATCCTGACTAGCGGGGGGGCAGAGACCCAGTACTTC. It translates to CSAILTSGGAETQYF.

This clonotype was seen repeatedly, ten times or more. The V and J genes are TRBV2 and TRBJ2-5; 8 nucleotides match TRBD2. With V trimmed by 4 bases and J by 5 bases, 9 bases remained unmatched. The V gene's germline CDR1 is SNHLY and CDR2 FYNNEI. This CDR3 comprises 15 residues. Here the CDR3 DNA reads TGTGCCAGCAGTGGGGCGGGGACTAGATTGGAGACCCAGTACTTC. The encoded protein is CASSGAGTRLETQYF.